This section outlines one T cell receptor (beta chain) sequence together with its context. With a much larger clone just one base away, this may be a read error. Interpreted using the paper, the treatment or condition label stands for: live attenuated yellow fever vaccine strain. PBMCs were isolated from peripheral blood using a standard Ficoll-Paque protocol. RNA from sorted memory subsets was extracted with the RNeasy Micro Kit. The record originates from a study of T cells after yellow fever vaccination (dated by TCRdb to between 2019 and 2020). For the wider study: Staining for CD3, CD45RA, CCR7 and CD95 was used to sort memory subsets (EM, EMRA, CM and Tscm) on a BD FACS Aria III. Libraries from fractions with low cell numbers were prepared with the SMART-Seq v4 Ultra Low Input RNA kit. To follow T-cell clones before and after both primary and booster YFV17D yellow fever vaccination, bulk TCR alpha and beta repertoires underwent longitudinal sequencing. Two healthy male donors, one aged 18 to 30 and one aged 30 to 39 years, were included in the cohort. Blood was collected at multiple timepoints before and after primary and secondary immunization, and bulk PBMC replicates and cell subsets were isolated. Memory subsets were sorted on days 0, 15 and 45 and at 18 months following primary vaccination, and on days 0, 15 and 45 following the 30-year booster.

Overall results and qualifications from the work: Because the study included only a couple of donors, the extent to which the findings can be generalized is limited. Most clones expanded after primary vaccination (almost 98% of CD4 and roughly 88% of CD8) were re-detected after the booster, suggesting that broad memory maintenance occurred. A small fraction of clonotypes showed up in both the CD4 and CD8 compartments, probably as a result of convergent recombination. FACS-sorted repertoires could contain abundant contaminating clonotypes from the bulk population, so computational filtering was required. The secondary T-cell response was weaker than the primary response but faster, peaking on day 5 instead of day 15. In the sorted memory subsets on day 0, nearly all of the vaccine-responding clonotypes fell below detection.

Trimming at the junction amounts to 0 bases on V and 2 bases on J, and the germline ends lie 14 bases apart. The germline V gene (reference sequence) specifies DFQATT as CDR1 and SNEGSKA as CDR2. Reading from cysteine to phenylalanine, the CDR3 counts 16 amino acids. The DNA shown is the 48-base CDR3, in frame from base 1. TCR cDNA was made using 5'RACE template switching, a step that added a universal primer site and unique molecular identifiers. Priming for cDNA synthesis came from both the TCR alpha and TCR beta constant segments. Library amplification involved two PCR steps, and the second step added sample barcodes and sequencing adapters. Sequencing of the libraries was done on either Illumina HiSeq 2500 (2x100 bp) or NovaSeq (2x150 bp). Processing in the source paper ran as follows. Reads were demultiplexed and collapsed into UMI consensus sequences with MIGEC, and V(D)J alignment was performed with MiXCR. Clonotypes responding to the vaccine were identified with edgeR on replicate PBMC samples, with the criteria of FDR below 0.01 and a log2 fold change above 5 up to day 15. Bulk clonotypes were assigned CD4 or CD8 identity according to which sequenced CD4 or CD8 repertoire held them at higher abundance. To estimate how each clone was distributed across memory phenotypes, clonotype frequencies in memory subsets were weighted by the numbers of FACS-sorted cells. The public reads were reanalyzed by TCRdb: fastp trimming at Q25, MiXCR alignment, in-frame beta chains only. Duplicate CDR3 protein sequences are folded into a single record with the most common DNA and genes. The V and J calls, along with clone size, are taken from TCRdb and not from the paper's own processing. The sample data list about 31,000 distinct CDR3 sequences, and over 9.5% of these were observed just once. Around 12% of the sample comes from the top ten.

The chain employs TRBV20-1 and TRBJ2-1; the D gene is possibly TRBD2, with 5 bases matching. The sequencing here drew on PBMCs, either bulk or a sorted T-cell subset (CD4+, CD8+, memory, or dextramer-sorted; not recorded which), taken roughly 15 days after the first yellow fever vaccination. The sequence was obtained from a man aged 18 to 30 who received the YFV17D yellow fever vaccine. The bases read TGCAGTGCTAGAGACCCGGCGGAGGCGACCTACAATGAGCAGTTCTTC. This yields the protein CSARDPAEATYNEQFF.